The 18 T cell receptor beta chains below come from one sample, sequenced in a study of regulatory T cells in long-lasting Graves disease. The time point: newly diagnosed GD, antithyroid drugs for less than 3 months. PBMCs provided the RNA from which the TCR library was made. Libraries of TCR beta came from iRepertoire HTBI primers plus Arm-PCR of CDR3 regions. From the multiplex PCR reads, TCRdb called clonotypes with MiXCR, one entry per CDR3 protein. The table includes a few hundred thousand distinct CDR3 sequences, roughly 15% detected once. These records were also assigned to another study, of T cells in Graves' hyperthyroidism and ophthalmopathy.

Material: peripheral blood mononuclear cells (PBMCs), obtained at new diagnosis, from a patient treated with antithyroid drugs. The receptors stem from a woman under 30 with Graves disease.

This clonotype was picked up a small number of times. The J gene is TRBJ2-7, the V gene TRBV7-2; 10 bases match TRBD2. CDR1 SGHTA and CDR2 FQGNSA come from the germline V gene. Trimming at V came to 8 bases and at J to 1 base, leaving 17 bases not matched to a gene. The CDR3 is 18 amino acids. The CDR3 DNA sequence: TGTGCCAGCGGCGACCCGAGTACTAGCGGGATCTGGTCCTACGAGCAGTACTTC. Its protein product is CASGDPSTSGIWSYEQYF.

The V and J genes are TRBV28 and TRBJ1-1; D gene uncertain. Trimming took 7 bases from V and 4 from J, leaving 10 bases between them. The CDR3 loop spans 12 amino acids. CDR1 is MDHEN, CDR2 SYDVKM, per germline. This CDR3 reads CASTAVSTEAFF. The CDR3, as DNA: TGTGCCAGCACCGCGGTGAGCACTGAAGCTTTCTTT.

This clonotype was seen repeatedly, ten times or more. The chain recombines TRBV3-1 with TRBJ2-7; TRBD1 or TRBD2 may be the D gene (5 bases each). Germline V gene lookup returns CDR1 LGHDT and CDR2 YNNKEL (reference sequence). With 4 bases removed from V and 6 bases from J, the gap between germline ends came to 16 bases. The CDR3 spans 14 residues. DNA for the CDR3: TGTGCCAGCAGCCCCGGGACCGTCTACTCCGAGCAGTACTTC. This translates into CASSPGTVYSEQYF.

Points on this clonotype: This clone may be a read error of a much larger clone one base away. The chain has TRBV28 and TRBJ1-2; D is unclear. The V end was cut by 11 bases, the J end by 7 bases, with 17 bases between. The CDR3 is made up of 12 amino acids. CDR1 and CDR2 from the germline V gene are MDHEN and SYDVKM. As DNA, the CDR3 is TGTGCCGCCAAGCCCCTTTGGGGTGGCTACACCTTC. Its translation is CAAKPLWGGYTF.

The chain joins TRBV20-1 to TRBJ2-3, with D unclear. Trimming took 0 bases from V and 2 from J, leaving 3 bases between them. The germline V gene encodes CDR1 DFQATT and CDR2 SNEGSKA (reference sequence). The CDR3 runs to 12 residues. CDR3 sequence reads: CSARDTTDTQYF. For the CDR3, the DNA is TGCAGTGCTAGAGACACCACAGATACGCAGTATTTT.

The V gene is TRBV15, the J gene TRBJ2-4; D perhaps matches TRBD2 (7 bases). This CDR3 has 16 amino acids. Trimming removed 5 bases from V and 2 bases from J, with 16 bases in between. Per germline, CDR1 LNHNV and CDR2 YYDKDF (reference sequence). In nucleotides, the CDR3 is TGTGCCACCAGCCCCCTGTCGGGGGGCTCCAAAAACATTCAGTACTTC. This gives the protein CATSPLSGGSKNIQYF. Filled out from reference TRBV15 and TRBJ2-4, the complete variable domain reads DAMVIQNPRYQVTQFGKPVTLSCSQTLNHNVMYWYQQKSSQAPKLLFHYYDKDFNNEADTPDNFQSRRPNTSFCFLDIRSPGLGDTAMYLCATSPLSGGSKNIQYFGAGTRLSVL.

This clonotype appeared many times. The chain couples TRBV28 to TRBJ2-2; TRBD1 aligns across 7 bases. The CDR3 is made up of 19 amino acids. Germline assignment: CDR1 MDHEN and CDR2 SYDVKM. The V segment lost 6 bases and the J segment 1 base; nucleotides outside the gene matches: 17. CDR3 coding DNA: TGTGCCAGCAGACGTCTCCGGACAGGCAAACTTGAGAACACCGGGGAGCTGTTTTTT. Translating it yields CASRRLRTGKLENTGELFF.

This chain links TRBV20-1 with TRBJ2-7; 7 bases match TRBD2. Germline CDR1 DFQATT, CDR2 SNEGSKA (reference sequence). The CDR3 spans 12 residues. Germline trimming cut 7 bases from V and 1 base from J; bases unmatched to any gene: 4. The CDR3 here is CSGGGGSYEQYF. Here the CDR3 DNA reads TGCAGTGGGGGGGGGGGGTCCTACGAGCAGTACTTC.

This clonotype was found many times. The chain has TRBV7-9 and TRBJ2-5; 11 bases line up with TRBD2. The CDR3 totals 15 residues. V was pared by 6 bases and J by 2 bases, with 5 bases of the junction left unmatched. Germline V gene lookup returns CDR1 SEHNR and CDR2 FQNEAQ (reference sequence). Here the CDR3 reads CASRLAGGVQETQYF. CDR3 DNA: TGTGCCAGCAGGCTAGCGGGAGGAGTACAAGAGACCCAGTACTTC.

This clonotype showed up many times. This chain joins TRBV11-2 and TRBJ2-2, with D unresolved. The CDR3 is 13 residues long. Per the germline V gene, CDR1 is SGHAT and CDR2 is FQNNGV. Trimming removed 9 bases at V and 4 bases at J, with 12 bases between. The CDR3 DNA reads as TGTGCCAGTTGCGAACACGGCACCGGGGAGCTGTTTTTT. Protein sequence: CASCEHGTGELFF.

The chain carries TRBV7-2 and TRBJ1-4, with 11 bases lining up with TRBD1. Germline V gene data show CDR1 as SGHTA and CDR2 as FQGNSA. This CDR3 spans 18 amino acids. V lost 1 base, J lost 3 bases, and 7 bases stayed unmatched. CDR3 DNA: TGTGCCAGCAGCTTAGATCGGACAGGGGGCAATCCTAATGAAAAACTGTTTTTT. Protein product: CASSLDRTGGNPNEKLFF.

About this clonotype itself: A clone one base away is much larger, so this may be a read error. The J gene is TRBJ2-3, the V gene TRBV5-1; 11 bases are shared with TRBD2. The J call may be incorrect, as the DNA end agrees better with TRBJ2-7. The CDR3 contains 15 residues. CDR1 and CDR2 from the germline V gene are SGHRS and YFSETQ. The DNA for the CDR3 is TGCGCCAGCAGCCCGATAGCGGGAGGGCCGAATGAGCAGTACTTC. This codes for CASSPIAGGPNEQYF.

This clonotype has more than one count but fewer than ten. The genes are TRBV4-3 and TRBJ1-1; tentatively, D is TRBD1 (5 bases). V was cut by 1 base and J by 3 bases, with 15 bases left in between. The CDR3 extends over 16 amino acids. Per germline, CDR1 LGHNA and CDR2 YSLEER. CDR3 loop: CASSQALGGKDTEAFF. As DNA, the CDR3 is TGCGCCAGCAGCCAAGCGTTGGGGGGGAAGGACACTGAAGCTTTCTTT.

This clonotype has just a few counts. The chain employs TRBV9 and TRBJ2-1; possibly TRBD2 for D (6 bases). This CDR3 is built from 19 residues. Germline V gene sequence: CDR1 SGDLS, CDR2 YYNGEE. V gave up 3 bases and J gave up 5 bases, with 27 bases separating them. The CDR3 DNA sequence: TGTGCCAGCAGCGACAACCGGGAGTCGAGTCCCGAATACGACAATGAGCAGTTCTTC. Translated: CASSDNRESSPEYDNEQFF.

The count of this clonotype is one. J is TRBJ2-7 and V is TRBV28; 13 positions agree with TRBD2. Germline lookup yields CDR1 MDHEN and CDR2 SYDVKM. The V and J ends lost 4 bases and 2 bases, in that order; junction bases with no gene match: 14. The CDR3 extends over 19 amino acids. The CDR3: CASSSDYGTSGIGAYEQYF. The CDR3, as DNA: TGTGCCAGCAGTTCAGATTACGGGACTAGCGGGATCGGAGCCTACGAGCAGTACTTC.

This clonotype was detected many times. The V gene is TRBV6-1, the J gene TRBJ1-4, with D tentatively TRBD1 (6 bases). Trimming removed 10 bases at V and 6 bases at J, with 18 bases between. The germline V gene encodes CDR1 MNHNS and CDR2 SASEGT. The CDR3 contains 14 residues. CDR3 residues: CATATGGADEKLFF. The CDR3 region has the DNA TGTGCCACAGCCACGGGGGGGGCGGATGAAAAACTGTTTTTT.

V gene TRBV25-1 combines with J gene TRBJ2-1; D might be TRBD2 (5 bases). From germline, CDR1 is MGHDK and CDR2 SYGVNS. Deletions cut 3 bases from V and 0 bases from J, with 9 bases between. The CDR3 is 15 residues long. DNA of the CDR3: TGTGCCAGCAGTGACCGGGATAGCTCCTACAATGAGCAGTTCTTC. Residues: CASSDRDSSYNEQFF.

There are many counts of this clonotype. CDR3 region: CAWRGRIYEQYF. Written as DNA, the CDR3 is TGTGCCTGGAGAGGCCGAATCTACGAGCAGTACTTC. The rearrangement links TRBV30 to TRBJ2-7; D not resolved. Trimming removed 3 bases from V and 3 bases from J, with 9 bases in between. The CDR3 totals 12 residues. Germline V gene lookup returns CDR1 GTSNPN and CDR2 SVGIG (reference sequence). Based on the CDR3 plus reference TRBV30 and TRBJ2-7, the full variable domain is SQTIHQWPATLVQPVGSPLSLECTVEGTSNPNLYWYRQAAGRGLQLLFYSVGIGQISSEVPQNLSASRPQDRQFILSSKKLLLSDSGFYLCAWRGRIYEQYFGPGTRLTVT.